This TCR beta chain was identified in a study of blood T cell repertoires in COVID-19. As for the study in general: Collection of acute and convalescent COVID-19 samples took place in the United States, Italy and Spain. PBMCs, B-cell-depleted T cells, or T cells were the source of the cDNA or gDNA that made up the material.

The CDR3 extends over 13 amino acids. CDR1 MNHNS and CDR2 SASEGT come from the germline V gene. V shed 3 bases and J 9 bases; nucleotides not matched to a gene: 5. Authors' data handling: Reference gene primer amplification gave nucleated cell count estimates. Here immunoSEQ multiplex PCR was the method, and the copy in TCRdb shows in-frame clones only, minus some. The V and J calls and clone size are taken from that table; D and trimming were inferred from the DNA. The table includes about 190,000 clones, 88% detected once. The sequenced sample consisted of peripheral blood. V and J are TRBV6-1 and TRBJ1-2, with 9 nucleotides matching TRBD1. The sequence derives from a middle-aged man with active or convalescent COVID-19. DNA for the CDR3: TGTGCCAGCAGTGAGGGACAGGGTGGTAGCTACACCTTC. It is translated as CASSEGQGGSYTF.